This T cell receptor (beta chain) was recorded in a study of blood T cell repertoires in COVID-19. Across the whole study: Samples representing acute and convalescent COVID-19 were sourced from the United States, Italy and Spain.

Germline lookup yields CDR1 SGHRS and CDR2 YFSETQ. CDR3 size: 13 residues. Trimming took off 4 bases at V and 2 bases at J, with 10 bases between the two ends. Sequencing was performed with immunoSEQ multiplex PCR; in TCRdb, only in-frame clones are kept and a portion is missing. The table shows about 160,000 clones, with approximately 85% occurring only once. Sequences were obtained from peripheral blood. The TCR was taken from a man aged 55 to 70 who had recovered from COVID-19. This rearrangement joins TRBV5-1 to TRBJ2-7; a weak D match, TRBD2 (5 bases). The CDR3: CASSKMGAYEQYF. CDR3 nucleotide sequence: TGCGCCAGCAGCAAAATGGGAGCCTACGAGCAGTACTTC.